This paragraph reports one T cell receptor (beta chain). No antigen is known for it. The sample originates from a study of T cells in Graves' hyperthyroidism and ophthalmopathy. Study background: Before any treatment, at initial diagnosis, peripheral blood was collected.

Trimming cost V 5 bases and J 2 bases, with 11 bases left between them. This CDR3 spans 14 amino acids. Germline V lookup: CDR1 MGHDK, CDR2 SYGVNS. Study findings and constraints: A model using 13 V-J features told ophthalmopathy apart from stable hyperthyroidism.

What was amplified from RNA transcripts were TCR beta CDR3 regions. Researchers ran a first-round RT-PCR on the TCR CDR3 using the HTBI primer set. TCRdb analysed the multiplex PCR reads with MiXCR anew, one entry per CDR3 protein. The data show about 180,000 distinct CDR3 sequences, about 15% seen once. With a duration under 2 months, the hyperthyroidism was newly diagnosed in patients aged 18 to 65. Based on clinical symptoms, serum thyroxine and TRAb, thyroid ultrasound and orbital computed tomography, diagnoses were reached. This sequence was found in a woman in her 50s with Graves' hyperthyroidism. The rearrangement links TRBV25-1 to TRBJ2-3; D gene ambiguous. The sequencing sample was made of blood. As DNA, the CDR3 is TGTGCCAGCAGTAAAGACACGTCCACAGATACGCAGTATTTT. This translates into CASSKDTSTDTQYF. The variable domain in full, completed from reference TRBV25-1 and TRBJ2-3, reads EADIYQTPRYLVIGTGKKITLECSQTMGHDKMYWYQQDPGMELHLIHYSYGVNSTEKGDLSSESTVSRIRTEHFPLTLESARPSHTSQYLCASSKDTSTDTQYFGPGTRLTVL.